One sample yielded the 4 T cell receptor beta chains listed below, sequenced in a study of Ad26.COV2.S vaccination and SARS-CoV-2 variants. TCRdb's copy holds only in-frame clones and misses some; the assay was immunoSEQ multiplex PCR. Altogether approximately 300,000 clones are present, 86% being singletons, with the ten largest covering 1.9%. The treatment is: 15 to 20 received Ad26.COV2.S at low or high dose, single or two shots; about 5 received placebo; per-sample allocation not given. It was on day 63 after the first vaccine or placebo injection that samples were taken. The material was peripheral blood, obtained in a trial of Ad26.COV2.S vaccine versus placebo. The receptors stem from a person aged 18 to 65 who received the Ad26.COV2.S COVID-19 vaccine or a placebo.

This rearrangement joins TRBV7-8 to TRBJ1-5; TRBD1 might be the D (6 bases). V was trimmed by 0 bases and J by 2 bases, leaving 14 bases between them. Germline-derived CDR1 and CDR2 are SGHVS and FQNEAQ. The CDR3 consists of 17 residues. CDR3 protein: CASSLATGSMGNQPQHF. As DNA, the CDR3 is TGTGCCAGCAGCTTAGCTACAGGGTCGATGGGCAATCAGCCCCAGCATTTT. Supplemented by reference TRBV7-8 and TRBJ1-5, the full variable domain reads GAGVSQSPRYKVAKRGQDVALRCDPISGHVSLFWYQQALGQGPEFLTYFQNEAQLDKSGLPSDRFFAERPEGSVSTLKIQRTQQEDSAVYLCASSLATGSMGNQPQHFGDGTRLSIL.

CDR3 DNA: TGCGCCAGCAGCCAAGACCGGTTCGGCAGCGGGCAAGAGACCCAGTACTTC. Amino acids: CASSQDRFGSGQETQYF. The rearrangement links TRBV4-1 to TRBJ2-5; tentative D call: TRBD2 (6 bases). The CDR3 extends over 17 amino acids. Trimming took off 0 bases at V and 2 bases at J, with 16 bases between the two ends. In germline, CDR1 is MGHRA, CDR2 YSYEKL.

The chain couples TRBV20-1 to TRBJ2-3; TRBD2 matches at 8 bases. Germline assignment: CDR1 DFQATT and CDR2 SNEGSKA (reference sequence). CDR3 size: 15 residues. V was clipped by 3 bases and J by 0 bases; unmatched bases: 5. CDR3 sequence: CSASREGSSTDTQYF. CDR3 bases: TGCAGTGCTAGTCGGGAGGGATCTAGCACAGATACGCAGTATTTT.

In regard to this clone: This same CDR3 is encoded by further DNA sequences in the sample. This chain connects TRBV5-1 to TRBJ1-1, with 7 bases that match TRBD1. Losses at the gene ends were 5 bases for V and 1 base for J; bases not matched to a gene: 2. The length of the CDR3 is 13 residues. Germline V gene sequence: CDR1 SGHRS, CDR2 YFSETQ. This chain's CDR3 is CASSGTANTEAFF. As DNA, the CDR3 is TGCGCCAGCAGTGGGACAGCGAACACTGAAGCTTTCTTT.